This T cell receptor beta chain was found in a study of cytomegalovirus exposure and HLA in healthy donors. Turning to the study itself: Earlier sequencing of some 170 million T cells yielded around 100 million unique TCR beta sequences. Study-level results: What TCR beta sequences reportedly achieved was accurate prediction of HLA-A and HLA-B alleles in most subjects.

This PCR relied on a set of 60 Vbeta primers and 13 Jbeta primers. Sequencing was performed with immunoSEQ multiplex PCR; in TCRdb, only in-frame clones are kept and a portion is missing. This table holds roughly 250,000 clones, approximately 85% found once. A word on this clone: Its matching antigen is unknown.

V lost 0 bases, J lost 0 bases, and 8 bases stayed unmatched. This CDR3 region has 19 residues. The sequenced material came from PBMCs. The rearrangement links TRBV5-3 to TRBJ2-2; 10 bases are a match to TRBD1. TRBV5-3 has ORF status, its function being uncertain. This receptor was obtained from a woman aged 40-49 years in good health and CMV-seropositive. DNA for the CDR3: TGTGCCAGAAGCTTGGTGGGACAGGGGATTCCCGCGAACACCGGGGAGCTGTTTTTT. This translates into CARSLVGQGIPANTGELFF.